This T cell receptor (beta chain) originates from a study of blood T cell repertoires in COVID-19. Germline lookup yields CDR1 MDHEN and CDR2 SYDVKM. This CDR3 region has 16 residues. The V gene end was trimmed by 2 bases and the J gene end by 9 bases; junction bases not matched to a gene: 12. Per the authors' pipeline: Estimation of nucleated cell counts was performed using reference gene primer amplification. The table came from immunoSEQ multiplex PCR; TCRdb's copy has only in-frame clones and leaves some out. The D gene and trimming were derived from the DNA, and the V and J assignments and clone size from that table. This sample carries fewer than 85,000 clones, roughly 80% of them seen once, and the ten largest clones take roughly 4.8%.

V and J are TRBV28 and TRBJ2-1; 8 bases fit TRBD2. The sample consisted of peripheral blood. The source is an elderly woman with active or convalescent COVID-19. Here the CDR3 DNA reads TGTGCCAGCAGTTTACTTGGCGCGGGGGGCCCGCCTGAGCAGTTCTTC. Its protein product is CASSLLGAGGPPEQFF.